This is a list of T cell receptor beta chains from one sample in a study of regulatory T cells in long-lasting Graves disease. TCRdb analysed the multiplex PCR reads with MiXCR anew, one entry per CDR3 protein. The profile shows more than 450,000 distinct CDR3 sequences, about 11% of them singletons. These data also formed part of another study, on T cells in Graves' hyperthyroidism and ophthalmopathy.

The specimen was peripheral blood mononuclear cells (PBMCs), collected at new diagnosis, from a patient treated with antithyroid drugs. Receptors originate from a woman aged 30 to 39 with Graves disease. The CDR3 runs from the conserved cysteine through the conserved F or W. D genes are given only for firm matches. Only part of the rows carry a size: once, few, many, or a class if the clone is expanded.

d_call j_call v_call clone_size cdr3_aa cdr3_nt
- TRBJ2-1 TRBV6-1 few CASSPRGRRNEQFF TGTGCCAGCAGTCCCCGGGGCCGGAGGAATGAGCAGTTCTTC
TRBD1 TRBJ2-7 TRBV11-2 many CASSQLRGQGPYEQYF TGTGCCAGCAGCCAACTAAGGGGACAGGGGCCCTACGAGCAGTACTTC
TRBD1 TRBJ1-5 TRBV6-1 many CASRQQGGRNQPQHF TGTGCCAGCAGGCAGCAGGGGGGAAGGAATCAGCCCCAGCATTTT
TRBD2 TRBJ2-1 TRBV20-1 many CSARTGTSVYNEQFF TGCAGTGCTCGCACCGGGACTAGCGTCTACAATGAGCAGTTCTTC
TRBD1 TRBJ1-1 TRBV28 many CASRGQGRTEAFF TGTGCCAGCAGGGGACAGGGGCGGACTGAAGCTTTCTTT
- TRBJ2-7 TRBV7-2 many CASSLTPYEQYF TGTGCCAGCAGCTTAACCCCCTACGAGCAGTACTTC
TRBD2 TRBJ2-3 TRBV12-3/TRBV12-4 many CASSPRTSGTDTQYF TGTGCCAGCAGCCCGCGGACTAGCGGCACAGATACGCAGTATTTT
TRBD2 TRBJ2-5 TRBV29-1 - CSVEPGLALRETQYF TGCAGCGTTGAACCGGGACTAGCGTTGAGAGAGACCCAGTACTTC
- TRBJ2-5 TRBV20-1 many CSARPGGETQYF TGCAGTGCTAGACCTGGAGGCGAGACCCAGTACTTC
TRBD2 TRBJ2-1 TRBV6-2/TRBV6-3 many CASSYSMGGFHEQFF TGTGCCAGCAGTTACTCCATGGGAGGGTTCCATGAGCAGTTCTTC
TRBD1 TRBJ2-7 TRBV27 many CASSSTGTGAYEQYF TGTGCCAGCAGTTCCACCGGGACAGGGGCCTACGAGCAGTACTTC
TRBD1 TRBJ2-2 TRBV2 - CASRGQGAGELFF TGTGCCAGCAGAGGACAGGGAGCCGGGGAGCTGTTTTTT
- TRBJ1-1 TRBV29-1 many CSVSPLRQAEAFF TGCAGCGTTTCCCCTCTAAGACAGGCTGAAGCTTTCTTT
- TRBJ2-4 TRBV11-3 few CASSLLAKNIQYF TGTGCCAGCAGCCTCTTAGCCAAAAACATTCAGTACTTC
TRBD2 TRBJ2-1 TRBV25-1 many CASSEYREGKEQFF TGTGCCAGCAGTGAATATCGGGAGGGAAAAGAGCAGTTCTTC
TRBD1 TRBJ1-1 TRBV7-9 many CASSRGTAMNTEAFF TGTGCCAGCAGCCGCGGGACAGCAATGAACACTGAAGCTTTCTTT
- TRBJ2-5 TRBV24-1 many CATSDRGRETQYF TGTGCCACCAGTGATAGGGGCCGAGAGACCCAGTACTTC
TRBD2 TRBJ2-1 TRBV7-9 few CASTKRRLAGAIGNEQFF TGTGCCAGCACGAAACGGAGACTAGCGGGAGCTATAGGCAATGAGCAGTTCTTC
- TRBJ2-5 TRBV6-2/TRBV6-3 many CASSYGGKVETQYF TGTGCCAGCAGTTACGGCGGAAAGGTGGAGACCCAGTACTTC
- TRBJ2-2 TRBV6-5 many CASSWTAENTGELFF TGTGCCAGCAGTTGGACAGCCGAGAACACCGGGGAGCTGTTTTTT
- TRBJ1-5 TRBV4-1 - CASSDGINQPQHF TGCGCCAGCAGTGACGGAATCAATCAGCCCCAGCATTTT
- TRBJ1-5 TRBV18 - CASSPAGDNQPQHF TGTGCCAGCTCACCGGCGGGTGACAATCAGCCCCAGCATTTT
TRBD1 TRBJ1-1 TRBV11-2 - CAGSPKTGKVTEAFF TGTGCCGGCAGCCCAAAGACAGGGAAAGTCACTGAAGCTTTCTTT
TRBD2 TRBJ2-7 TRBV29-1 many CSVVGTSGSIYEQYF TGCAGCGTTGTGGGGACTAGCGGGAGTATCTACGAGCAGTACTTC
- TRBJ1-5 TRBV3-1 - CASSQDSKPQRF TGTGCCAGCAGCCAAGATTCAAAGCCCCAGCGTTTT
TRBD2 TRBJ2-7 TRBV12-3/TRBV12-4 many CASSPQLAGYDEQYF TGTGCCAGCAGTCCCCAACTAGCGGGATATGACGAGCAGTACTTC
TRBD1 TRBJ1-3 TRBV24-1 many CATSEGQAVSGNTIYF TGTGCCACCAGTGAAGGACAGGCGGTCTCTGGAAACACCATATATTTT
- TRBJ1-2 TRBV5-8 many CASSFFGYTF TGTGCCAGCAGCTTTTTTGGCTACACCTTC
TRBD2 TRBJ2-2 TRBV6-1 many CASTPFPGLAGGNTGELFF TGTGCCAGCACCCCATTTCCGGGACTAGCGGGAGGCAACACCGGGGAGCTGTTTTTT
- TRBJ1-2 TRBV6-5 many CASSYSEATEVYGYTF TGTGCCAGCAGTTACTCGGAGGCAACGGAGGTCTATGGCTACACCTTC
TRBD1 TRBJ1-5 TRBV28 many CASRGQGHNQPQHF TGTGCCAGCAGGGGACAGGGCCACAATCAGCCCCAGCATTTT
- TRBJ2-4 TRBV20-1 few CSAIDRRIAKNIQYF TGCAGTGCTATTGACAGGAGGATTGCCAAAAACATTCAGTACTTC
TRBD1 TRBJ2-7 TRBV6-5 - CASSYYGDSSYEQYF TGTGCCAGCAGTTACTACGGGGACAGCTCCTACGAGCAGTACTTC
TRBD2 TRBJ2-3 TRBV25-1 many CASSDPTSGSPDTQYF TGTGCCAGCAGTGATCCGACTAGCGGGAGTCCAGATACGCAGTATTTT
- TRBJ2-6 TRBV7-2 - CASSPDSLWETNVLTF TGTGCCAGCAGCCCCGACAGTCTCTGGGAGACCAACGTCCTGACTTTC
- TRBJ2-7 TRBV10-3 many CAISGGTGVYEQYF TGTGCCATCAGCGGGGGTACGGGAGTCTACGAGCAGTACTTC
TRBD1 TRBJ1-6 TRBV30 many CAWSIGQDNSPLHF TGTGCCTGGAGCATCGGACAGGATAATTCACCCCTCCACTTT
- TRBJ1-1 TRBV19 many CASRIRTALTEAFF TGTGCCAGTCGTATAAGGACAGCCCTCACTGAAGCTTTCTTT
- TRBJ2-3 TRBV2 - CASSSSGGASDTQYF TGTGCCAGCAGTTCATCAGGGGGGGCCTCAGATACGCAGTATTTT